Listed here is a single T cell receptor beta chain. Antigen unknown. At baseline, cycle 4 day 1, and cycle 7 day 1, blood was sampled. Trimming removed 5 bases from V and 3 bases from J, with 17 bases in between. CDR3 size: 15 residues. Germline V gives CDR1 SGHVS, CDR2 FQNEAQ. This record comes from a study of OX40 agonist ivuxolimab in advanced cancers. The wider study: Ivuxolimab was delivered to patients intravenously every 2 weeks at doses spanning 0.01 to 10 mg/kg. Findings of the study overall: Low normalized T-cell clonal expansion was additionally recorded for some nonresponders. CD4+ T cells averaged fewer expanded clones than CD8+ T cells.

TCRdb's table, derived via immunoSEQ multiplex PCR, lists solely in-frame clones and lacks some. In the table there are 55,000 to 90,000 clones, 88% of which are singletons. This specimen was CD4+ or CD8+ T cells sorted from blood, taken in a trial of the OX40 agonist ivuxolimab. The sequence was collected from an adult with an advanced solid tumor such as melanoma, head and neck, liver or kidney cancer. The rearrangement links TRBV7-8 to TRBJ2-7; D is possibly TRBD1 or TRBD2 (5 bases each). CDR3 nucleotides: TGTGCCAGCAGCCGATTCCGGGACGCAAGCTACGAGCAGTACTTC. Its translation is CASSRFRDASYEQYF.